Listed here are 19 T cell receptor beta chains from one sample, sequenced in a study of vaccination and CD4 T cells after COVID-19 (dated 2022 in TCRdb). Library preparation used PCR. The sequencing machine was an Illumina iSeq 100. DNA from cultured CD4+ T cells was subjected to TCR sequencing with the Oncomine TCR Beta short-read assay at the Johns Hopkins FTIC core. In-frame beta chains were kept once TCRdb had trimmed the public reads at Q25 with fastp and called clones with MiXCR. Duplicate CDR3 protein sequences are folded into a single record with the most common DNA and genes. This sample holds some 19,000 distinct CDR3 sequences; around 50% were observed only once. The biggest ten clones account for over 20% of the sample. The time point label on this specimen signifies: late sampling 161 to 241 days after vaccination in a few convalescent patients. This specimen's treatment or condition label, interpreted: approximately 9-day PBMC culture with coronavirus spike peptide pools or control peptides (ViraFEST assay).

These receptors have no identified antigens. Source: CD4+ T cells from blood, cultured in vitro, taken about 7 months after SARS-CoV-2 vaccination. Receptor source: a human donor who had recovered from COVID-19.

DNA for the CDR3: TGTGCCACCATAATCCCTGCACGCCCTCTCCTCTGTTCGGGGAATCAGCCCCAGCATTTT. Protein product: CATIIPARPLLCSGNQPQHF. The V and J genes are TRBV24-1 and TRBJ1-5, with D unclear. CDR1 and CDR2 from the germline V gene are KGHDR and SFDVKD. The CDR3 contains 20 residues. Trimming pared 8 bases from V and 4 bases from J, leaving 32 bases between.

This clonotype has a single count. V usage is TRBV6-2 or TRBV6-3 and J usage is TRBJ2-7; TRBD2 agrees at 7 bases. The length of the CDR3 is 13 residues. The germline V gene has CDR1 MNHEY and CDR2 SVGEGT. The J segment lost 3 bases and the V segment lost 6 bases, leaving 5 bases of the junction unmatched. CDR3 nucleotide sequence: TGTGCCAGCAGCCGCGCGGGGGTCTACGAGCAGTACTTC. The encoded protein is CASSRAGVYEQYF.

This clonotype was recorded a few times. The chain links TRBV2 to TRBJ2-1, with 7 bases lining up with TRBD2. The V segment lost 0 bases and the J segment 11 bases; nucleotides outside the gene matches: 4. The germline V gene encodes CDR1 SNHLY and CDR2 FYNNEI. The CDR3 has 13 residues. CDR3: CASSEAGGEKQFF. The CDR3 nucleotides are TGTGCCAGCAGTGAAGCTGGGGGGGAGAAGCAGTTCTTC. Looking up the rest from reference TRBV2 and TRBJ2-1 gives the full variable domain: EPEVTQTPSHQVTQMGQEVILRCVPISNHLYFYWYRQILGQKVEFLVSFYNNEISEKSEIFDDQFSVERPDGSNFTLKIRSTKLEDSAMYFCASSEAGGEKQFFGPGTRLTVL.

V gene TRBV15 combines with J gene TRBJ1-3, with 8 positions matching TRBD1. Germline V CDR1 and CDR2: LNHNV, YYDKDF (reference sequence). The CDR3 is made up of 16 amino acids. Trimming took 0 bases from V and 7 from J; bases not matched to a gene: 8. The DNA for the CDR3 is TGTGCCACCAGCAGAGAAACGGGCCGGACAGGGAACACCATATATTTT. Its translation is CATSRETGRTGNTIYF.

This clonotype counts as large (0.1 to 1%). The rearrangement links TRBV20-1 to TRBJ2-3; 9 nucleotides match TRBD2. V lost 3 bases, J lost 3 bases, and 7 bases stayed unmatched. The V gene's germline CDR1 is DFQATT and CDR2 SNEGSKA (reference sequence). The CDR3 runs 15 residues. In DNA, the CDR3 is TGCAGTGCTAGCCTGGTAGCGGGAGTTACAGATACGCAGTATTTT. Translation gives CSASLVAGVTDTQYF.

This clonotype was observed a few times. V gene TRBV5-1 combines with J gene TRBJ1-5, with D uncertain. This CDR3 is 13 amino acids long. Germline V gene sequence: CDR1 SGHRS, CDR2 YFSETQ. Trimming left V 0 bases short and J 3 bases short, with 4 bases between. The CDR3 DNA is TGCGCCAGCAGCTTGGAGCTCAATCAGCCCCAGCATTTT. Its protein is CASSLELNQPQHF. The variable domain in full, completed from reference TRBV5-1 and TRBJ1-5, reads KAGVTQTPRYLIKTRGQQVTLSCSPISGHRSVSWYQQTPGQGLQFLFEYFSETQRNKGNFPGRFSGRQFSNSRSEMNVSTLELGDSALYLCASSLELNQPQHFGDGTRLSIL.

This clonotype has a single count. V gene TRBV6-5 combines with J gene TRBJ1-3, with D possibly matching TRBD1 (6 bases). The CDR3 spans 14 residues. The germline V gene has CDR1 MNHEY and CDR2 SVGAGI. V was pared by 4 bases and J by 4 bases, with 11 bases between. The CDR3 sequence: CASSSQGLGNTIYF. The CDR3 DNA follows: TGTGCCAGCAGTTCACAGGGTTTGGGAAACACCATATATTTT.

This chain connects TRBV19 to TRBJ1-5; TRBD1 is a possible D gene (6 bases). V lost 2 bases and J lost 0, with 20 bases in between. Germline V lookup: CDR1 LNHDA, CDR2 SQIVND (reference sequence). The CDR3 is 19 residues long. The CDR3 region is CASSIIGVDRTDSNQPQHF. DNA for the CDR3: TGTGCCAGTAGTATAATTGGGGTCGACCGGACAGATAGCAATCAGCCCCAGCATTTT. Full variable domain (remainder filled in from reference TRBV19 and TRBJ1-5): DGGITQSPKYLFRKEGQNVTLSCEQNLNHDAMYWYRQDPGQGLRLIYYSQIVNDFQKGDIAEGYSVSREKKESFPLTVTSAQKNPTAFYLCASSIIGVDRTDSNQPQHFGDGTRLSIL.

The table lists this clonotype with a few counts. The J gene is TRBJ1-5, the V gene TRBV7-2; D may be TRBD1 (5 bases). Between the trimmed V and J ends, which lost 5 bases and 1 base, there was a span of 6 bases. CDR1 is SGHTA and CDR2 is FQGNSA in the germline V gene. CDR3 length equals 13 residues. As DNA, the CDR3 is TGTGCCAGCAGCCGGGGGAGCAATCAGCCCCAGCATTTT. This encodes CASSRGSNQPQHF.

V is TRBV15 and J is TRBJ1-1; D is unclear. V dropped 5 bases and J dropped 5 bases, with 15 bases sitting between them. Germline CDR1 is LNHNV and CDR2 is YYDKDF (reference sequence). CDR3 length: 14 residues. CDR3 in DNA: TGTGCCACCAGCCTAGACGGAGGAGGGACTGAAGCTTTCTTT. Translating it yields CATSLDGGGTEAFF.

To note about this clonotype: The DNA is omitted, as the CDR3 cannot be located on it reliably, and the CDR3 follows TCRdb's listing. The V and J genes are TRBV7-5 and TRBJ2-1; TRBD2 is the table's D call and was not checked against the DNA. TRBV7-5 is a pseudogene segment. The CDR3 region is 18 residues in length, termini included. CDR3 protein: CISVPEAEPFRPDNEQFF.

This sequence joins TRBV20-1 and TRBJ1-1; no firm D call. Trimming removed 1 base from V and 1 base from J, with 13 bases in between. Per germline, CDR1 DFQATT and CDR2 SNEGSKA (reference sequence). The CDR3 spans 15 residues. CDR3 in DNA: TGCAGTGCTAGAGCTGTATCACGTAAGAACACTGAAGCTTTCTTT. It is translated as CSARAVSRKNTEAFF.

This clonotype counts as medium-sized. The chain has TRBV6-1 and TRBJ1-2; D is unresolved. The CDR3 is made up of 14 amino acids. The ends were cut back, 6 bases at V and 7 bases at J, with 18 bases in the middle. The germline V gene encodes CDR1 MNHNS and CDR2 SASEGT. CDR3 DNA: TGTGCCAGCAGGACCGCAGGTGTTCGGGGTGGCTACACCTTC. It yields the protein CASRTAGVRGGYTF.

The chain links TRBV11-2 to TRBJ2-3, with D possibly being TRBD2 (7 bases). The germline CDR1 and CDR2 sequences are SGHAT and FQNNGV. The CDR3 length is 13 residues. Trimming took 4 bases from V and 6 from J, leaving 11 bases between them. The CDR3 sequence: CASSSPGGDTQYF. The DNA for the CDR3 is TGTGCCAGCAGCTCCCCGGGGGGCGATACGCAGTATTTT.

The chain uses TRBV20-1 and TRBJ1-5; D is ambiguous. The V gene's germline CDR1 is DFQATT and CDR2 SNEGSKA (reference sequence). Trimming removed 0 bases from V and 4 bases from J, with 10 bases in between. The CDR3 runs 14 residues. CDR3 region: CSARDRIGNQPQHF. CDR3 nucleotides: TGCAGTGCTAGAGATCGTATAGGAAATCAGCCCCAGCATTTT.

In its sample, this clonotype was seen a few times. The V and J genes are TRBV29-1 and TRBJ2-7; 9 bases are a match to TRBD1. With V trimmed by 4 bases and J by 4 bases, 17 bases remained unmatched. Germline-derived CDR1 and CDR2 are SQVTM and ANQGSEA. There are 17 residues in the CDR3. CDR3 DNA: TGCAGCGTTGGGGGCACAGGGGGCGTTGCCCCGCCTTACGAGCAGTACTTC. Translating gives CSVGGTGGVAPPYEQYF.

The chain recombines TRBV7-3 with TRBJ1-1, with no clear D. The length of the CDR3 is 14 residues. Trimming stripped 1 base from V and 3 bases from J, with 9 bases between. The germline V gene encodes CDR1 SGHTA and CDR2 FQGTGA. CDR3 region: CASSLRAGDTEAFF. In DNA, the CDR3 is TGTGCCAGCAGCTTAAGGGCTGGGGACACTGAAGCTTTCTTT.

This clonotype was counted only a few times. V gene TRBV7-6 combines with J gene TRBJ2-2, with D uncertain. Germline V gene data show CDR1 as SGHVS and CDR2 as FNYEAQ. This CDR3 contains 15 residues. Trimming left V 2 bases short and J 3 bases short, with 10 bases between. The CDR3 spells CASSLLRLDTGELFF. The CDR3 DNA reads as TGTGCCAGCAGCTTACTCCGACTGGACACCGGGGAGCTGTTTTTT.

The V call is TRBV20-1, the J call TRBJ2-3; D is possibly TRBD2 (5 bases). Deletions cut 7 bases from V and 4 bases from J, with 15 bases between. The CDR3 extends over 13 amino acids. The germline CDR1 and CDR2 sequences are DFQATT and SNEGSKA (reference sequence). CDR3 protein: CSGSMGSPDTQYF. In DNA form, the CDR3 reads TGCAGTGGTTCAATGGGGAGTCCAGATACGCAGTATTTT.